This T cell receptor beta chain was profiled in a study of liver allograft versus peripheral blood T cells. Background on the study: Recipients' peripheral blood served as the comparator for T cell receptor repertoires in transplanted livers. The study, taken as a whole, reports: Peripheral blood T cell receptor repertoires reportedly differed from those found within liver allografts.

There are a few counts of this clonotype. Its antigen remains unidentified. TCRdb itself ran the reads through MiXCR, one entry per CDR3 protein. The sample gives around 8,800 distinct CDR3 sequences, around 20% of which show up once; roughly 25% is in the top ten. The V gene's germline CDR1 is SEHNR and CDR2 FQNEAQ (reference sequence). Trimming shortened V by 3 bases and J by 4 bases, and 12 bases separated the two germline ends. CDR3 size: 14 residues. The chain links TRBV7-9 to TRBJ1-1, with D hard to call. The receptor comes from a human patient who had a liver transplant. The graft donor may have given rise to some T cells. The CDR3 region has the DNA TGTGCCAGCAGCTTCAGCCCGGCAGGCACTGAAGCTTTCTTT. Residues: CASSFSPAGTEAFF.